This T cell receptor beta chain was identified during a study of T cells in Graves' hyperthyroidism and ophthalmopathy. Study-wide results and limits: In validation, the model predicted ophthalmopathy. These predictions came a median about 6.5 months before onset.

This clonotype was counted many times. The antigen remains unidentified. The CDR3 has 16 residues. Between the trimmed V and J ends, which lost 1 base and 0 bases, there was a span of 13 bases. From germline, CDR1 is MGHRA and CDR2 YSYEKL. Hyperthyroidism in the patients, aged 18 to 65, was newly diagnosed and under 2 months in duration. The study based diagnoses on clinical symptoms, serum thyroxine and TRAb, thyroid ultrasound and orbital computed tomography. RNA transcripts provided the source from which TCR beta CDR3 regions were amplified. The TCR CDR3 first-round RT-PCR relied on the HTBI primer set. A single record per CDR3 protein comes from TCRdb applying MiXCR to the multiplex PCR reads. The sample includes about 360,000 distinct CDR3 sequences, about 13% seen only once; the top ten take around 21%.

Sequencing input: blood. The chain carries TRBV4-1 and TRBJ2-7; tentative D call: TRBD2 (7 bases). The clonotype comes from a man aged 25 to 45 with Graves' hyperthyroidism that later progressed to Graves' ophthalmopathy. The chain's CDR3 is CASSQAGGLSSYEQYF. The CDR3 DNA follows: TGCGCCAGCAGCCAAGCGGGGGGCTTGTCCTCCTACGAGCAGTACTTC.